This T cell receptor beta chain stems from a study of blood T cell repertoires in COVID-19. Individuals aged about 18 to 89 years were recruited from roughly 22 US areas. Authors' methods: Amplification with reference gene primers provided the estimates of nucleated cell counts. Sequencing used immunoSEQ multiplex PCR; TCRdb keeps in-frame clones, though not all of them. That table is the source of V, J and clone size, and D and trimming were worked out from the DNA. The table has about 140,000 clones, roughly 84% seen once. The V and J ends lost 5 bases and 7 bases, in that order; junction bases with no gene match: 36. The CDR3 runs 23 residues. From germline, CDR1 is MNHEY and CDR2 SMNVEV (reference sequence).

Sequencing was performed on PBMCs or T cells enriched from blood (not recorded which). The origin of this receptor is a man between 35 and 55 years old with acute COVID-19. The chain has TRBV27 and TRBJ2-7, with 9 bases lining up with TRBD1. The CDR3 sequence is CASSPDRGLAGFWAPSPSFEQYF. The CDR3 DNA reads TGTGCCAGCAGTCCCGACAGGGGGTTAGCGGGTTTTTGGGCCCCCTCGCCCAGTTTTGAGCAGTACTTC.